This record looks at one TCR beta chain sequence and its context. This entry comes from a study of blood T cell repertoires in COVID-19. Overall study context: Samples representing acute and convalescent COVID-19 were sourced from the United States, Italy and Spain.

Per the original methods: Estimation of nucleated cell counts was performed using reference gene primer amplification. Some clones are missing from TCRdb's copy, which holds only in-frame ones; the method was immunoSEQ multiplex PCR. The V and J calls and clone size come from that table; D and trimming were worked out from the DNA. The repertoire holds 90,000 to 110,000 clones, with about three quarters as singletons. This CDR3 contains 14 residues. The J segment lost 2 bases and the V segment lost 3 bases, leaving 2 bases of the junction unmatched. Per the germline V gene, CDR1 is SEHNR and CDR2 is FQNEAQ (reference sequence).

Sample: peripheral blood. This chain links TRBV7-9 with TRBJ2-7; 9 nucleotides align to TRBD2. This receptor was identified in a human donor in a cohort sampled during active or convalescent COVID-19. The CDR3 bases are TGTGCCAGCAGCTTTAGCGGGAGCGCCTACGAGCAGTACTTC. Its protein product is CASSFSGSAYEQYF. The variable domain in full, completed from reference TRBV7-9 and TRBJ2-7, reads DTGVSQNPRHKITKRGQNVTFRCDPISEHNRLYWYRQTLGQGPEFLTYFQNEAQLEKSRLLSDRFSAERPKGSFSTLEIQRTEQGDSAMYLCASSFSGSAYEQYFGPGTRLTVT.